The present entry profiles one T cell receptor beta chain with its context. The sample comes from a study of blood T cell repertoires in COVID-19. Turning to the study itself: From the United States, Italy and Spain came samples of acute and convalescent COVID-19. From T cells, B-cell-depleted T cells, or PBMCs came the material, which was cDNA or gDNA.

Per the germline V gene, CDR1 is SEHNR and CDR2 is FQNEAQ (reference sequence). The CDR3 totals 15 residues. V was cut by 5 bases and J by 5 bases, with 18 bases left in between. Original processing notes: Quantification of nucleated cells was approximated via reference gene primer amplification. Sequencing was performed with immunoSEQ multiplex PCR; in TCRdb, only in-frame clones are kept and a portion is missing. V, J and clone size reflect that table, while D and trimming were determined from the DNA. The profile shows a few hundred thousand clones, roughly nine tenths of them singletons. The V gene is TRBV7-9, the J gene TRBJ2-5; weak D call: TRBD1 (6 bases). The clonotype originates from a man between 18 and 35 years old with active or convalescent COVID-19. Material for sequencing was peripheral blood. The DNA for the CDR3 is TGTGCCAGCAGCCCGCGGCAGGGGTTAATCGAGACCCAGTACTTC. As protein: CASSPRQGLIETQYF.